One and the same sample provided the 2 T cell receptor beta chains below, sequenced in a study of blood T cell repertoires in COVID-19 (dated by TCRdb to 2019 to 2021). The library was prepared using the immunoSEQ multiplex PCR assay. TCRdb provides this immuneACCESS table in a form limited to in-frame rearrangements. Some clones are lacking; in checked studies, under half of them reflect an unresolved V gene, and why the rest are absent is not known. This sample has about 80,000 clones in its table, and 75% to 85% of those were observed once. The ten largest account for roughly 9.3% of the sample. Sequencing was performed on peripheral blood. The receptor source for this set is a man aged 45-65 years with COVID-19, enrolled during active disease.

V is TRBV7-2 and J is TRBJ1-5, with no clear D. Germline V CDR1 and CDR2: SGHTA, FQGNSA. Deletions cut 1 base from V and 0 bases from J, with 13 bases between. The length of the CDR3 is 17 residues. CDR3 in amino acids: CASSLVFPGNSNQPQHF. The CDR3 coding sequence is TGTGCCAGCAGCTTAGTCTTCCCCGGGAATAGCAATCAGCCCCAGCATTTT.

V gene TRBV4-1 combines with J gene TRBJ1-1; 9 bases match TRBD1. J was trimmed by 4 bases and V by 4 bases; bases with no gene match: 4. This CDR3 comprises 14 residues. Looked up from germline, CDR1 is MGHRA and CDR2 is YSYEKL. The CDR3 region is CASSLDRGFTEAFF. The CDR3 coding sequence is TGCGCCAGCAGCCTGGACAGGGGATTCACTGAAGCTTTCTTT.